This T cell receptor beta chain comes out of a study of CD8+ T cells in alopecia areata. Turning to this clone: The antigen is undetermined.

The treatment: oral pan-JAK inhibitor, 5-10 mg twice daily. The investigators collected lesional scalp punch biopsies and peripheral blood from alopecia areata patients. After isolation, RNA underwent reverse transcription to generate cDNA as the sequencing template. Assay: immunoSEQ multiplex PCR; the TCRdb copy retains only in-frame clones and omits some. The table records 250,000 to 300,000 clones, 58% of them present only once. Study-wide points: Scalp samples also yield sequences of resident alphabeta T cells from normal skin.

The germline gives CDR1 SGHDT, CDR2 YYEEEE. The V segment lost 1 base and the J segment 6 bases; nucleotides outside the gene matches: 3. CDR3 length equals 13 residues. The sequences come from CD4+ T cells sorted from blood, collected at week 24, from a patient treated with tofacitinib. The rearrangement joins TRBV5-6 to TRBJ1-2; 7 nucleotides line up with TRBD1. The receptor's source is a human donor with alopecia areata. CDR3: CASSLRGLNGYTF. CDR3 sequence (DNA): TGTGCCAGCAGCTTGAGGGGGCTCAATGGCTACACCTTC. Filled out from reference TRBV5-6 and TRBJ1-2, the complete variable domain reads DAGVTQSPTHLIKTRGQQVTLRCSPKSGHDTVSWYQQALGQGPQFIFQYYEEEERQRGNFPDRFSGHQFPNYSSELNVNALLLGDSALYLCASSLRGLNGYTFGSGTRLTVV.